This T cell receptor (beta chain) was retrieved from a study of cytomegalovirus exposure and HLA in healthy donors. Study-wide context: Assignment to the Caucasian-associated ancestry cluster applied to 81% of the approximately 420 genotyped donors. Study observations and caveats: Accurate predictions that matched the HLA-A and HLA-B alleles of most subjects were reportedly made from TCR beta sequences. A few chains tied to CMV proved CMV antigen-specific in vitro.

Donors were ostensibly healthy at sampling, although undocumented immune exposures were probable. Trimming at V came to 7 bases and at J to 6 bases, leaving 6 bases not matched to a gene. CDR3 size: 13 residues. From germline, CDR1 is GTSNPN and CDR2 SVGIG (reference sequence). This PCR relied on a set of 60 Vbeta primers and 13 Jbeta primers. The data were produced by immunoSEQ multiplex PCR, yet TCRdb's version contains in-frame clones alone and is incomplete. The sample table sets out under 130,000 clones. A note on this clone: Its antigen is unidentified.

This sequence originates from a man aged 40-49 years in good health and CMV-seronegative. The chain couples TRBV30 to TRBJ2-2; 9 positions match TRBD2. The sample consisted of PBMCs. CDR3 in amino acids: CASDTSGSGELFF. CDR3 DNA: TGTGCCTCTGATACTAGCGGGTCCGGGGAGCTGTTTTTT.